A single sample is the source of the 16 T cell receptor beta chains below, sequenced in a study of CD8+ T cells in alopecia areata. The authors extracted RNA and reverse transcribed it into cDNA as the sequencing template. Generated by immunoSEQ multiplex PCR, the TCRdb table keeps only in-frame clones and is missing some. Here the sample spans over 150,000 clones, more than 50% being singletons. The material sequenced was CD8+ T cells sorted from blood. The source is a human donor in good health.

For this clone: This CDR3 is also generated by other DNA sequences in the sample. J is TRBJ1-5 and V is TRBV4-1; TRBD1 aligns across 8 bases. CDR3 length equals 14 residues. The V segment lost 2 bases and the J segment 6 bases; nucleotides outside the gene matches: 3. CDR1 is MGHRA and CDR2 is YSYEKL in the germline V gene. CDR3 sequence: CASSQPQGGQPQHF. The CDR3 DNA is TGCGCCAGCAGCCAACCACAGGGGGGTCAGCCCCAGCATTTT.

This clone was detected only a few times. CDR3 DNA sequence: TGCAGCGTTGCCCGACCCAATAACGAAAACATTCAGTACTTC. It specifies CSVARPNNENIQYF. This chain joins TRBV29-1 and TRBJ2-4; unclear D gene. The length of the CDR3 is 14 residues. With 4 bases removed from V and 5 bases from J, the gap between germline ends came to 15 bases. Germline V gene lookup returns CDR1 SQVTM and CDR2 ANQGSEA.

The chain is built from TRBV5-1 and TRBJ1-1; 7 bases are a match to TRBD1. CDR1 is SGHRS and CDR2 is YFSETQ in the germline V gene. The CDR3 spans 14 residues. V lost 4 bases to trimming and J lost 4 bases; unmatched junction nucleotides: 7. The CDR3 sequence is CASSIYSGGTEAFF. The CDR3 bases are TGCGCCAGCAGCATCTATTCAGGGGGCACTGAAGCTTTCTTT.

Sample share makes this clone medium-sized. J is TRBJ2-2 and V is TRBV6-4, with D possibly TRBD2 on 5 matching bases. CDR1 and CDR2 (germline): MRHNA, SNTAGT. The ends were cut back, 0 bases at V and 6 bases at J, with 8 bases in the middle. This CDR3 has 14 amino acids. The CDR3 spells CASSDSLGAGELFF. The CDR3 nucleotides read TGTGCCAGCAGTGACTCGCTCGGGGCCGGGGAGCTGTTTTTT.

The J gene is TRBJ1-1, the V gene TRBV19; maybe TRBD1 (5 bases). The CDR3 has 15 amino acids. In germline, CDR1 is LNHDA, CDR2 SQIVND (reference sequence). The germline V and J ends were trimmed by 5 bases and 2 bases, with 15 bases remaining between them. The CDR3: CASSWGNSFNTEAFF. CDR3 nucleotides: TGTGCCAGTAGTTGGGGGAACAGTTTCAACACTGAAGCTTTCTTT.

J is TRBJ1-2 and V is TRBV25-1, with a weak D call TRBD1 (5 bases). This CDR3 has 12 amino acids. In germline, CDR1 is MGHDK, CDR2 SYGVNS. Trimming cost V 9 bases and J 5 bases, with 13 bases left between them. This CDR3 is CASKGRGYGYTF. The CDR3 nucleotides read TGTGCCAGTAAGGGGCGGGGTTATGGCTACACCTTC.

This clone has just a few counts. The CDR3 nucleotides are TGTGCCAGCAGCCGAGGAGGGGGCCGGAATGAGCAGTTCTTC. Encoded protein: CASSRGGGRNEQFF. The chain employs TRBV4-2 and TRBJ2-1; tentatively, D is TRBD1 (7 bases). Deletions cut 4 bases from V and 7 bases from J, with 14 bases between. The CDR3 sequence is 14 residues long. Germline assignment: CDR1 LGHNA and CDR2 YNFKEQ.

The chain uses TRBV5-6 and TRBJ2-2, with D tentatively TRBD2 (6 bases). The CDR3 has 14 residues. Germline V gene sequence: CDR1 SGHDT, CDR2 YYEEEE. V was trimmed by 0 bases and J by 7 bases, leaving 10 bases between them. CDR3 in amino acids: CASSLGLGVGELFF. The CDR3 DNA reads TGTGCCAGCAGCTTGGGACTAGGCGTCGGGGAGCTGTTTTTT.

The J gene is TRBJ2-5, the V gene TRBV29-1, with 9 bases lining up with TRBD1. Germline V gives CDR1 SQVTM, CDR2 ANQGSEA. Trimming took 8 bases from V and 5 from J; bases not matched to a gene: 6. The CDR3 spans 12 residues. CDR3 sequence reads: CSRLDRGETQYF. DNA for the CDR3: TGCAGCCGACTTGACAGGGGGGAGACCCAGTACTTC.

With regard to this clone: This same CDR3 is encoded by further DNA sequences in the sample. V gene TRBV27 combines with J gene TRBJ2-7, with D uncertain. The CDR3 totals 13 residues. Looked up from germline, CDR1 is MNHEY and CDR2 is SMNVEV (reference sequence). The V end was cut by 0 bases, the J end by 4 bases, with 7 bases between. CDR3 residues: CASSLSGDYEQYF. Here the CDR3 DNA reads TGTGCCAGCAGTTTATCGGGTGATTACGAGCAGTACTTC.

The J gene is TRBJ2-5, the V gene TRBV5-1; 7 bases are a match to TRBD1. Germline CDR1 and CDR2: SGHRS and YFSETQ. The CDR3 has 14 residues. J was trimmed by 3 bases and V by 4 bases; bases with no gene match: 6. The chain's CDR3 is CASSLRGSEETQYF. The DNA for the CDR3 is TGCGCCAGCAGCCTCAGGGGGTCAGAAGAGACCCAGTACTTC. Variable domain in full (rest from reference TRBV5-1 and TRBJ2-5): KAGVTQTPRYLIKTRGQQVTLSCSPISGHRSVSWYQQTPGQGLQFLFEYFSETQRNKGNFPGRFSGRQFSNSRSEMNVSTLELGDSALYLCASSLRGSEETQYFGPGTRLLVL.

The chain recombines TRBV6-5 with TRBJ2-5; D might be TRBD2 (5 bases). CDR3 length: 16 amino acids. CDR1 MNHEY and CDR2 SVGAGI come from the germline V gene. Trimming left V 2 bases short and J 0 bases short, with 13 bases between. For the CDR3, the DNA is TGTGCCAGCAGTTACGGCCGGGGAATTTACCAAGAGACCCAGTACTTC. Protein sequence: CASSYGRGIYQETQYF.

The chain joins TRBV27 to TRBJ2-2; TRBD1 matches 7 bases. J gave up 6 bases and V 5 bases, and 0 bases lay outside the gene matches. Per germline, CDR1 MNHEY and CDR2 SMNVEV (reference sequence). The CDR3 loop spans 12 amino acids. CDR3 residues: CASSGQAGELFF. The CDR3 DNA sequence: TGTGCCAGCAGTGGACAGGCCGGGGAGCTGTTTTTT.

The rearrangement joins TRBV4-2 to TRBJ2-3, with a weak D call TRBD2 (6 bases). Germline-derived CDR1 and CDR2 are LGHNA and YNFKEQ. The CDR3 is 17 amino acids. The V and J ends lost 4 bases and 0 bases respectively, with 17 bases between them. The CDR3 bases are TGTGCCAGCAGCCCCCCCCCGGGAGCACTCAGCACAGATACGCAGTATTTT. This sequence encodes CASSPPPGALSTDTQYF.

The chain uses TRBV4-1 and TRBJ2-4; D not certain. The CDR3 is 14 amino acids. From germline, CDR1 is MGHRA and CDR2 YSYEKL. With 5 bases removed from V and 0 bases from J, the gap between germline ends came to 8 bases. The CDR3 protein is CASSSKAAKNIQYF. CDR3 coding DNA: TGCGCCAGCAGCTCGAAAGCAGCCAAAAACATTCAGTACTTC.

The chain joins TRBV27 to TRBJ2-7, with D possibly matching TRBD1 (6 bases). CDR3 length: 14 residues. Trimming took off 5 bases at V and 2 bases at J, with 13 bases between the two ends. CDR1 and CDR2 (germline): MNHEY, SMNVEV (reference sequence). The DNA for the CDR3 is TGTGCCAGCAGTCCCTCCCGACAGGCCTACGAGCAGTACTTC. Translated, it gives CASSPSRQAYEQYF.